The T cell receptor beta chain described here comes from a study of cytomegalovirus exposure and HLA in healthy donors. Study findings and constraints: It has been reported that TCR beta sequences accurately predicted the HLA-A and HLA-B alleles of most subjects. Several of the most significant clusters appeared, in a later analysis, to be linked to common viral pathogens. For TCR beta chains, V- and J-gene trimming was later linked to a missense DCLRE1C variant. On later analysis, the bulk of CMV-associated TCR beta chains appeared to be HLA-restricted.

Primers included in the PCR were 60 Vbeta and 13 Jbeta primers. Assay used: immunoSEQ multiplex PCR; TCRdb lists only in-frame clones, some missing. The data contain about 160,000 clones, 82% of them singletons. Details on this clone: As yet, its antigen is unknown.

Trimming took 8 bases from V and 6 from J; bases not matched to a gene: 7. Germline loops: CDR1 SGHTA, CDR2 FQGNSA. The CDR3 contains 13 residues. This clonotype originated in a girl aged 5-17 years in good health and CMV-seropositive. V usage is TRBV7-2 and J usage is TRBJ2-7; 10 nucleotides align to TRBD1. Sequences were obtained from PBMCs. The CDR3 nucleotides read TGTGCCAGCCGCCGACAGGGGGCAAGCGAGCAGTACTTC. Its translation: CASRRQGASEQYF.